This TCR beta chain was sequenced for a study of siplizumab effects on memory and regulatory T cells. Study findings and constraints: Suppression by proliferating Tregs derived from siplizumab cultures was not verified. There were only a minor fraction of alloreactive clones that mapped to unstimulated subsets. Many proliferating CD4+ or CD8+ clones remained unclassified. Roughly 75-96% of them could not be assigned either a naive or a memory phenotype.

Germline CDR1 KGHSH, CDR2 LQKENI. This CDR3 comprises 15 residues. V was shortened by 6 bases and J by 8 bases, with 19 bases between the two germline ends. Only in-frame clones appear in the TCRdb table, and some are missing; sequencing was by immunoSEQ multiplex PCR. This table has roughly 40,000 clones, around 92% appearing once. Concerning this clone itself: Its antigen is not identified.

The specimen sequenced was naive CD4+ T cells sorted from blood. This sequence originates from a human donor in good health. This chain uses TRBV18 with TRBJ1-4; D uncertain. DNA for the CDR3: TGTGCCAGCTCTAACCAGGCCCTCACGGGCGAAAAACTGTTTTTT. Translation: CASSNQALTGEKLFF.